A selection of T cell receptor beta chains follows, all from one sample in a study of blood T cells in healthy people across ages. TCRdb recomputed calls from the 5' RACE reads with MiXCR, one row per CDR3 protein. The repertoire holds 1.5 million or so distinct CDR3 sequences, with approximately 40% as singletons. Sequencing used blood. These TCRs come from a woman aged 18-29 years in good health. Each CDR3 is given with its conserved first and last residue. A D gene is named only where the DNA matches it firmly. Only part of the rows carry a size: once, few, many, or a class if the clone is expanded.

CDR3aa: CASSLHRTDPNEKLFF
CDR3nt: TGTGCCAGCAGTCTCCACCGGACGGATCCTAATGAAAAACTGTTTTTT
d_gene: NA
j_gene: TRBJ1-4
v_gene: TRBV27
abundance: once

CDR3aa: CAISADLDQPQHF
CDR3nt: TGTGCCATCAGTGCTGACCTAGATCAGCCCCAGCATTTT
d_gene: NA
j_gene: TRBJ1-5
v_gene: TRBV10-3
abundance: few

CDR3aa: CSVRQGGGEKLFF
CDR3nt: TGCAGCGTCCGACAGGGGGGAGGTGAAAAACTGTTTTTT
d_gene: TRBD1
j_gene: TRBJ1-4
v_gene: TRBV29-1
abundance: NA

CDR3aa: CASSLRAQSQPQHF
CDR3nt: TGTGCCAGCAGCCTCCGGGCCCAGAGTCAGCCCCAGCATTTT
d_gene: NA
j_gene: TRBJ1-5
v_gene: TRBV6-6
abundance: NA

CDR3aa: CSVAGDGYTF
CDR3nt: TGCAGCGTTGCAGGGGATGGCTACACCTTC
d_gene: NA
j_gene: TRBJ1-2
v_gene: TRBV29-1
abundance: many

CDR3aa: CSASELGLAGVGDTQYF
CDR3nt: TGCAGTGCTAGCGAGCTGGGACTAGCGGGAGTTGGAGATACGCAGTATTTT
d_gene: TRBD2
j_gene: TRBJ2-3
v_gene: TRBV20-1
abundance: few

CDR3aa: CASSVEGDSREQYF
CDR3nt: TGTGCCAGCAGCGTAGAGGGGGACTCCCGCGAGCAGTACTTC
d_gene: NA
j_gene: TRBJ2-7
v_gene: TRBV9
abundance: NA

CDR3aa: CSAGRSQDEKLFF
CDR3nt: TGCAGCGCCGGGCGGTCGCAGGATGAAAAACTGTTTTTT
d_gene: NA
j_gene: TRBJ1-4
v_gene: TRBV29-1
abundance: NA

CDR3aa: CASSLEVAGKGTQYF
CDR3nt: TGTGCCAGCAGCTTAGAGGTAGCGGGGAAAGGTACGCAGTATTTT
d_gene: TRBD2
j_gene: TRBJ2-3
v_gene: TRBV7-2
abundance: NA

CDR3aa: CASSVRLNQETQYF
CDR3nt: TGTGCCAGCAGCGTGCGACTGAACCAAGAGACCCAGTACTTC
d_gene: NA
j_gene: TRBJ2-5
v_gene: TRBV11-2
abundance: NA

CDR3aa: CSAPWDILNEQYF
CDR3nt: TGCAGTGCCCCTTGGGACATCCTCAATGAGCAGTACTTC
d_gene: NA
j_gene: TRBJ2-7
v_gene: TRBV20-1
abundance: NA

CDR3aa: CASTHLEAFGLNEKLFF
CDR3nt: TGCGCCAGCACCCACTTGGAGGCCTTCGGTCTTAATGAAAAACTGTTTTTT
d_gene: NA
j_gene: TRBJ1-4
v_gene: TRBV4-1
abundance: NA

CDR3aa: CASGLNQGAGYGYTF
CDR3nt: TGTGCCAGCGGCTTAAACCAGGGGGCGGGCTATGGCTACACCTTC
d_gene: TRBD1
j_gene: TRBJ1-2
v_gene: TRBV11-2
abundance: NA

CDR3aa: CSAPRSGETQYF
CDR3nt: TGCAGTGCTCCGAGATCGGGAGAGACCCAGTACTTC
d_gene: NA
j_gene: TRBJ2-5
v_gene: TRBV20-1
abundance: few

CDR3aa: CSVQGSYYEQYF
CDR3nt: TGCAGCGTACAGGGGAGCTACTACGAGCAGTACTTC
d_gene: TRBD1
j_gene: TRBJ2-7
v_gene: TRBV29-1
abundance: many

CDR3aa: CASTPTGVNYGYTF
CDR3nt: TGTGCCAGCACCCCAACCGGGGTAAACTATGGCTACACCTTC
d_gene: NA
j_gene: TRBJ1-2
v_gene: TRBV28
abundance: once

CDR3aa: CSADRTYEQYF
CDR3nt: TGCAGTGCCGACCGTACCTACGAGCAGTACTTC
d_gene: NA
j_gene: TRBJ2-7
v_gene: TRBV20-1
abundance: NA

CDR3aa: CASSLSPYIQGDLVWANVLTF
CDR3nt: TGTGCCAGCAGTTTATCCCCCTACATACAGGGGGACTTAGTCTGGGCCAACGTCCTGACTTTC
d_gene: TRBD1
j_gene: TRBJ2-6
v_gene: TRBV27
abundance: NA

CDR3aa: CASLETGSSNQPQHF
CDR3nt: TGTGCCAGCCTTGAGACAGGATCGAGCAATCAGCCCCAGCATTTT
d_gene: NA
j_gene: TRBJ1-5
v_gene: TRBV2
abundance: few

CDR3aa: CSAGKAGTEETQYF
CDR3nt: TGCAGTGCTGGAAAAGCCGGGACAGAAGAGACCCAGTACTTC
d_gene: TRBD1
j_gene: TRBJ2-5
v_gene: TRBV20-1
abundance: few

CDR3aa: CASSSWDRASPPHF
CDR3nt: TGTGCCAGCAGCTCATGGGACAGGGCTTCACCCCCCCACTTT
d_gene: TRBD1
j_gene: TRBJ1-6
v_gene: TRBV7-2
abundance: NA

CDR3aa: CASTWTSGGTGELFF
CDR3nt: TGTGCCAGCACTTGGACTAGCGGGGGGACCGGGGAGCTGTTTTTT
d_gene: TRBD2
j_gene: TRBJ2-2
v_gene: TRBV28
abundance: NA

CDR3aa: CASSYRIGGYEQYF
CDR3nt: TGTGCCAGCAGTTACCGGATCGGGGGGTACGAGCAGTACTTC
d_gene: TRBD2
j_gene: TRBJ2-7
v_gene: TRBV27
abundance: NA

CDR3aa: CATSDWGDRSDEQFF
CDR3nt: TGTGCCACCAGTGATTGGGGGGACAGGTCCGATGAGCAGTTCTTC
d_gene: TRBD1
j_gene: TRBJ2-1
v_gene: TRBV24-1
abundance: few

CDR3aa: CASSLRLAGGKDEQFF
CDR3nt: TGTGCCAGCAGCCTTCGACTAGCGGGGGGCAAGGATGAGCAGTTCTTC
d_gene: TRBD2
j_gene: TRBJ2-1
v_gene: TRBV14
abundance: NA

CDR3aa: CAGDQGSYEQYF
CDR3nt: TGTGCCGGGGACCAGGGTTCCTACGAGCAGTACTTC
d_gene: NA
j_gene: TRBJ2-7
v_gene: TRBV30
abundance: NA

CDR3aa: CSARPEAGLAKNIQYF
CDR3nt: TGCAGTGCTAGACCAGAGGCTGGTCTGGCCAAAAACATTCAGTACTTC
d_gene: NA
j_gene: TRBJ2-4
v_gene: TRBV20-1
abundance: NA

CDR3aa: CASSLYTSGGTLSYEQYF
CDR3nt: TGTGCCAGCAGTTTATATACTAGCGGGGGGACTCTTTCCTACGAGCAGTACTTC
d_gene: TRBD2
j_gene: TRBJ2-7
v_gene: TRBV27
abundance: NA